Each of the 19 T cell receptor beta chains below was sequenced from the same sample in a study of blood T cell repertoires in COVID-19. The assay was immunoSEQ multiplex PCR, and TCRdb's table has in-frame clones only and misses some. The sample has about 140,000 clones, about 88% seen once. Material: peripheral blood. These receptors came from a human donor in a cohort sampled during active COVID-19.

The V and J genes are TRBV23-1 and TRBJ1-1; 9 bases are shared with TRBD1. TRBV23-1 is treated as an ORF (open reading frame) with a function not yet certain. The trim removed 4 bases at V and 6 bases at J, leaving 12 bases unmatched. The CDR3 loop spans 16 amino acids. CDR3 sequence: CASSLTGGDGTAEAFF. The CDR3 DNA sequence: TGCGCCAGCAGTCTGACAGGGGGAGACGGAACGGCTGAAGCTTTCTTT.

The V call is TRBV19, the J call TRBJ2-2; D not certain. This CDR3 is built from 15 residues. CDR1 and CDR2 from the germline V gene are LNHDA and SQIVND (reference sequence). Between the trimmed V and J ends, which lost 4 bases and 2 bases, there was a span of 11 bases. The CDR3 DNA sequence: TGTGCCAGTAGTACCGTATACCTAAACACCGGGGAGCTGTTTTTT. Protein product: CASSTVYLNTGELFF. The complete variable domain, with remaining parts taken from reference TRBV19 and TRBJ2-2, reads DGGITQSPKYLFRKEGQNVTLSCEQNLNHDAMYWYRQDPGQGLRLIYYSQIVNDFQKGDIAEGYSVSREKKESFPLTVTSAQKNPTAFYLCASSTVYLNTGELFFGEGSRLTVL.

The V gene is TRBV6-2 or TRBV6-3, the J gene TRBJ2-3; a weak D match, TRBD2 (6 bases). CDR1 is MNHEY, CDR2 SVGEGT, per germline. V lost 6 bases to trimming and J lost 4 bases, with 11 bases between them. CDR3 length: 13 amino acids. The CDR3 DNA is TGTGCCAGCAGCTCCAGGGAGGCAGATACGCAGTATTTT. Encoded protein: CASSSREADTQYF.

The genes are TRBV6-2 or TRBV6-3 and TRBJ1-6; D remains ambiguous. Trimming shortened V by 5 bases and J by 6 bases, and 8 bases separated the two germline ends. Germline V gives CDR1 MNHEY, CDR2 SVGEGT. This CDR3 spans 13 amino acids. CDR3 loop: CASSVLGNSPLHF. The CDR3 DNA follows: TGTGCCAGCAGTGTCCTAGGTAATTCACCCCTCCACTTT.

This rearrangement joins TRBV7-6 to TRBJ2-1; 12 bases align to TRBD2. Germline assignment: CDR1 SGHVS and CDR2 FNYEAQ. V was clipped by 5 bases and J by 8 bases; unmatched bases: 7. CDR3 length equals 15 residues. The CDR3 reads CASSPASGRAHEQFF. In DNA, the CDR3 is TGTGCCAGCAGCCCCGCTAGCGGGAGGGCCCATGAGCAGTTCTTC. The variable domain in full, completed from reference TRBV7-6 and TRBJ2-1, reads GAGVSQSPRYKVTKRGQDVALRCDPISGHVSLYWYRQALGQGPEFLTYFNYEAQQDKSGLPNDRFSAERPEGSISTLTIQRTEQRDSAMYRCASSPASGRAHEQFFGPGTRLTVL.

J is TRBJ1-1 and V is TRBV11-2, with D possibly matching TRBD1 (5 bases). Trimming stripped 5 bases from V and 1 base from J, with 8 bases between. Germline CDR1 SGHAT, CDR2 FQNNGV. This CDR3 region has 13 residues. The CDR3 protein is CASSHGQNTEAFF. CDR3 nucleotide sequence: TGTGCCAGCAGCCATGGACAGAACACTGAAGCTTTCTTT. Supplemented by reference TRBV11-2 and TRBJ1-1, the full variable domain reads EAGVAQSPRYKIIEKRQSVAFWCNPISGHATLYWYQQILGQGPKLLIQFQNNGVVDDSQLPKDRFSAERLKGVDSTLKIQPAKLEDSAVYLCASSHGQNTEAFFGQGTRLTVV.

This clone was counted only a few times. The genes are TRBV21-1 and TRBJ1-1; the DNA was not used to check the table's D call, TRBD1. TRBV21-1 is given as a pseudogene. CDR3 length: 16 amino acids. CDR3 loop: CASSKVPGQLNTEAFF. The CDR3 nucleotides read TGTGCCAGCAGCAAGGTGCCGGGACAACTGAACACTGAAGCTTTCTTT.

The chain links TRBV7-8 to TRBJ2-2, with 10 nucleotides matching TRBD2. This CDR3 is built from 15 residues. V dropped 5 bases and J dropped 7; count of bases not matched to a gene: 7. Per the germline V gene, CDR1 is SGHVS and CDR2 is FQNEAQ. The CDR3 loop is CASSTHGLAVGELFF. The CDR3 coding sequence is TGTGCCAGCAGCACGCACGGACTAGCGGTCGGGGAGCTGTTTTTT. The full variable domain, in which reference TRBV7-8 and TRBJ2-2 provide the parts outside the CDR3, is GAGVSQSPRYKVAKRGQDVALRCDPISGHVSLFWYQQALGQGPEFLTYFQNEAQLDKSGLPSDRFFAERPEGSVSTLKIQRTQQEDSAVYLCASSTHGLAVGELFFGEGSRLTVL.

V usage is TRBV5-1 and J usage is TRBJ2-2; TRBD2 might be the D (5 bases). Trimming removed 4 bases at V and 5 bases at J, with 15 bases between. CDR3 size: 15 residues. Looked up from germline, CDR1 is SGHRS and CDR2 is YFSETQ. The CDR3 sequence: CASSESGINTGELFF. CDR3 nucleotide sequence: TGCGCCAGCAGCGAGAGCGGAATAAATACCGGGGAGCTGTTTTTT. Full variable domain (outside the CDR3, taken from reference TRBV5-1 and TRBJ2-2): KAGVTQTPRYLIKTRGQQVTLSCSPISGHRSVSWYQQTPGQGLQFLFEYFSETQRNKGNFPGRFSGRQFSNSRSEMNVSTLELGDSALYLCASSESGINTGELFFGEGSRLTVL.

This clone was detected only a few times. The V call is TRBV7-8, the J call TRBJ2-6; D is unresolved. V was shortened by 5 bases and J by 1 base, with 6 bases between the two germline ends. The germline CDR1 and CDR2 sequences are SGHVS and FQNEAQ. The CDR3 totals 14 residues. For the CDR3, the DNA is TGTGCCAGCAGCCTAGTATCTGGGGCCAACGTCCTGACTTTC. Protein sequence: CASSLVSGANVLTF.

J is TRBJ2-3 and V is TRBV18; TRBD2 might be the D (5 bases). The V end lost 3 bases, the J end lost 2 bases, and 15 bases lay between the germline ends. The CDR3 runs to 16 residues. Germline V gives CDR1 KGHSH, CDR2 LQKENI. The CDR3 sequence is CASSPPTQRLTDTQYF. CDR3 coding DNA: TGTGCCAGCTCACCCCCCACCCAGCGGCTCACAGATACGCAGTATTTT.

The J gene is TRBJ2-5, the V gene TRBV5-6; possible D gene TRBD2, 6 bases. Germline CDR1 and CDR2: SGHDT and YYEEEE. The CDR3 is 15 residues long. V was clipped by 6 bases and J by 2 bases, with 17 bases between them. The CDR3 here is CASNSRRDSQETQYF. CDR3 in DNA: TGTGCCAGCAACTCACGGAGGGACTCACAAGAGACCCAGTACTTC. Full variable domain (outside the CDR3, taken from reference TRBV5-6 and TRBJ2-5): DAGVTQSPTHLIKTRGQQVTLRCSPKSGHDTVSWYQQALGQGPQFIFQYYEEEERQRGNFPDRFSGHQFPNYSSELNVNALLLGDSALYLCASNSRRDSQETQYFGPGTRLLVL.

V and J are TRBV27 and TRBJ2-1, with 14 bases aligning to TRBD2. CDR3 length: 15 amino acids. CDR1 is MNHEY, CDR2 SMNVEV, per germline (reference sequence). V lost 2 bases, J lost 6 bases, and 0 bases stayed unmatched. This CDR3 is CASSLGLAGGNEQFF. Written as DNA, the CDR3 is TGTGCCAGCAGTTTAGGACTAGCGGGAGGCAATGAGCAGTTCTTC.

The V and J genes are TRBV4-1 and TRBJ1-5, with a weak D call TRBD1 (6 bases). V was cut by 3 bases and J by 6 bases, with 9 bases left in between. Per germline, CDR1 MGHRA and CDR2 YSYEKL. The CDR3 runs 13 residues. CDR3 in amino acids: CASSQRGGQPQHF. In DNA form, the CDR3 reads TGCGCCAGCAGCCAGAGGGGGGGTCAGCCCCAGCATTTT.

A few counts support this clone. The V and J genes are TRBV7-2 and TRBJ2-2; 10 bases agree with TRBD2. V lost 4 bases and J lost 4; bases outside the gene matches: 3. CDR1 and CDR2 from the germline V gene are SGHTA and FQGNSA. The CDR3 spans 15 residues. The CDR3 sequence: CASSYKRGGTGELFF. As DNA, the CDR3 is TGTGCCAGCAGCTACAAGCGGGGGGGCACCGGGGAGCTGTTTTTT.

The V gene is TRBV5-8, the J gene TRBJ2-1, with 9 bases that match TRBD2. Trimming at V came to 4 bases and at J to 8 bases, leaving 13 bases not matched to a gene. Germline V gene lookup returns CDR1 SGHTS and CDR2 YDEGEE. The CDR3 spans 16 residues. The CDR3 nucleotides are TGTGCCAGCAGCCGGGACGCGGGAGGGCCGGGGGATGAGCAGTTCTTC. Translating gives CASSRDAGGPGDEQFF.

The chain employs TRBV7-9 and TRBJ2-3; 8 bases match TRBD2. The germline gives CDR1 SEHNR, CDR2 FQNEAQ (reference sequence). The CDR3 loop spans 15 amino acids. With 1 base clipped from V and 7 bases from J, the junction kept 7 bases outside the gene matches. The CDR3 sequence: CASSLVRGGRNTQYF. The DNA for the CDR3 is TGTGCCAGCAGCTTAGTTCGGGGGGGGCGAAATACGCAGTATTTT.

V is TRBV6-1 and J is TRBJ1-1; D is uncertain. Trimming cost V 2 bases and J 5 bases, with 15 bases left between them. The CDR3 is made up of 15 amino acids. The germline CDR1 and CDR2 sequences are MNHNS and SASEGT. In nucleotides, the CDR3 is TGTGCCAGCAGTGAAATGGTTTCCCGAGGGACTGAAGCTTTCTTT. Translated, it gives CASSEMVSRGTEAFF.

The gene calls are TRBV2 and TRBJ2-2, with a tentative D call TRBD1 (6 bases). CDR1 and CDR2 from the germline V gene are SNHLY and FYNNEI. CDR3 length: 14 amino acids. Trimming removed 7 bases at V and 1 base at J, with 10 bases between. In DNA form, the CDR3 reads TGTGCCAGCAACGACAGGTGGAACACCGGGGAGCTGTTTTTT. Translation: CASNDRWNTGELFF. Full variable domain (missing parts from reference TRBV2 and TRBJ2-2): EPEVTQTPSHQVTQMGQEVILRCVPISNHLYFYWYRQILGQKVEFLVSFYNNEISEKSEIFDDQFSVERPDGSNFTLKIRSTKLEDSAMYFCASNDRWNTGELFFGEGSRLTVL.